A selection of T cell receptor beta chains follows, all from one sample in a study of CD8+CD57+ T cells in acquired aplastic anemia. Each CDR3 protein is one row after TCRdb ran MiXCR on the reads. The top ten hold 1.1% of the sample, which has some 170,000 distinct CDR3 sequences, just under 45% seen once. Source material: sorted CD4+, CD8+, or CD8+CD57+ T cells (not recorded which) from PBMCs. All receptors come from a human donor in good health. CDR3s include the opening cysteine and the closing phenylalanine or tryptophan. A D gene is named only where the DNA matches it firmly. The size of a clone is reported for some rows only, either as once, few or many, or as a class for expanded clones.

V: TRBV28
D: TRBD1
J: TRBJ1-2
size: few
DNA: TGTGCCAGCAGTTCCGGGACAGGGGGCTGGGGCTACACCTTC
CDR3: CASSSGTGGWGYTF

V: TRBV18
D: .
J: TRBJ1-1
size: .
DNA: TGTGCCAGCTCACCTGGGACACTTAAAGCTTTCTTT
CDR3: CASSPGTLKAFF

V: TRBV11-2
D: .
J: TRBJ2-7
size: .
DNA: TGTGCCAGCAGCCCCATAGGGGGGCTGGGAGAGCAGTACTTC
CDR3: CASSPIGGLGEQYF

V: TRBV12-3/TRBV12-4
D: .
J: TRBJ1-6
size: many
DNA: TGTGCCAGCAGTTTTCGGGGATCCGATTCACCCCTCCACTTT
CDR3: CASSFRGSDSPLHF

V: TRBV24-1
D: TRBD1
J: TRBJ2-1
size: .
DNA: TGTGCCACCAGTGATTTGGGACAGGGGAGAACCAATGAGCAGTTCTTC
CDR3: CATSDLGQGRTNEQFF

V: TRBV19
D: .
J: TRBJ1-2
size: many
DNA: TGTGCCAGTACAGGACCGATCTTGGGGGGCTACACCTTC
CDR3: CASTGPILGGYTF

V: TRBV3-1
D: TRBD2
J: TRBJ2-1
size: .
DNA: TGTGCCAGCAGCCTCGGACTAGCGGGCTCGAATGAGCAGTTCTTC
CDR3: CASSLGLAGSNEQFF

V: TRBV24-1
D: .
J: TRBJ1-5
size: .
DNA: TGTGCCACCAGTGATAAAAGGGTAAGGGGCAATCAGCCCCAGCATTTT
CDR3: CATSDKRVRGNQPQHF

V: TRBV6-6
D: TRBD2
J: TRBJ2-2
size: few
DNA: TGTGCCAGCAGTTACTCCGGGACTAGCGGGATCGGGGAGCTGTTTTTT
CDR3: CASSYSGTSGIGELFF

V: TRBV30
D: TRBD1
J: TRBJ1-6
size: .
DNA: TGTGCCTGGAGAGGTAGGGACAGGGCGAATTCACCCCTCCACTTC
CDR3: CAWRGRDRANSPLHF

V: TRBV12-3/TRBV12-4
D: TRBD2
J: TRBJ2-1
size: .
DNA: TGTGCCAGCAGTAGGGGACTAGCGGGTAATGAGCAGTTCTTC
CDR3: CASSRGLAGNEQFF

V: TRBV6-1
D: .
J: TRBJ1-3
size: .
DNA: TGTGCCAGCAGACGTAGTGAATTTCCCTCTGGAAACACCATATATTTT
CDR3: CASRRSEFPSGNTIYF

V: TRBV7-3
D: .
J: TRBJ1-1
size: .
DNA: TGTGCCAGCAGCTTAGGGAGGGCGAGTGGGAGCACTGAAGCTTTCTTT
CDR3: CASSLGRASGSTEAFF

V: TRBV10-3
D: .
J: TRBJ2-1
size: .
DNA: TGTGCCATCAGTGAGTCTCCTAGCTCCCCTACAATGGAGCAGTTCTTC
CDR3: CAISESPSSPTMEQFF

V: TRBV28
D: TRBD1
J: TRBJ1-5
size: few
DNA: TGTGCCAGCAGTTCCCCGGGACAGGGCACATATAGCAATCAGCCCCAGCATTTT
CDR3: CASSSPGQGTYSNQPQHF

V: TRBV20-1
D: TRBD1
J: TRBJ1-5
size: .
DNA: TGCAGTGCCAAGGGACAGGGGAGCAGTCAGCCCCAGCATTTT
CDR3: CSAKGQGSSQPQHF

V: TRBV9
D: .
J: TRBJ1-2
size: once
DNA: TGTGCCAGCAGCGGACAAACGCATAACTATGGCTACACCTTC
CDR3: CASSGQTHNYGYTF

V: TRBV20-1
D: TRBD2
J: TRBJ2-3
size: .
DNA: TGCAGTGCTAGAGAACTAGCGGGGGCCTCAAGGCAGTATTTT
CDR3: CSARELAGASRQYF

V: TRBV5-1
D: TRBD2
J: TRBJ2-3
size: .
DNA: TGCGCCAGCAGCGTCCGACTAGCGGGGAGCACAGATACGCGGTATTTT
CDR3: CASSVRLAGSTDTRYF

V: TRBV7-2
D: .
J: TRBJ2-7
size: many
DNA: TGTGCCAGCAGCTTAGACGGGGGCGGGATTTACGAGCAGTACTTC
CDR3: CASSLDGGGIYEQYF

V: TRBV27
D: .
J: TRBJ1-1
size: few
DNA: TGTGCCAGCAGTTTATCCCCGGGGGGGGCGGGTGAAGCTTTCTTT
CDR3: CASSLSPGGAGEAFF

V: TRBV29-1
D: TRBD1
J: TRBJ1-2
size: .
DNA: TGCAGCGTTGGGCAGGGGGTCCCCAACTATGGCTACACCTTC
CDR3: CSVGQGVPNYGYTF

V: TRBV12-3/TRBV12-4
D: .
J: TRBJ1-5
size: .
DNA: TGTGCCAGCAGTCTCGGACGTAGGGGTCAGCCCCAGCATTTT
CDR3: CASSLGRRGQPQHF

V: TRBV29-1
D: .
J: TRBJ2-7
size: .
DNA: TGCGGCGCCAGCGGAGACAGCTCCTACGAGCAGTACTTC
CDR3: CGASGDSSYEQYF

V: TRBV20-1
D: .
J: TRBJ2-1
size: few
DNA: TGCAGTGCTAGAGCGGGAAATGAGCAGTTCTTC
CDR3: CSARAGNEQFF

V: TRBV7-2
D: .
J: TRBJ1-5
size: many
DNA: TGTGCCAGCAGCCGCACAGAGAATCAGCCCCAGCATTTT
CDR3: CASSRTENQPQHF

V: TRBV11-2
D: TRBD1
J: TRBJ2-1
size: many
DNA: TGTGCCAGCAGCCGGACAGGGGTTGTCCTTATGGGCAATGAGCAGTTCTTC
CDR3: CASSRTGVVLMGNEQFF

V: TRBV19
D: TRBD1
J: TRBJ1-5
size: many
DNA: TGTGCCAGTAGTCCTTGGGGACAGGGGCATCAGCCCCAGCATTTT
CDR3: CASSPWGQGHQPQHF